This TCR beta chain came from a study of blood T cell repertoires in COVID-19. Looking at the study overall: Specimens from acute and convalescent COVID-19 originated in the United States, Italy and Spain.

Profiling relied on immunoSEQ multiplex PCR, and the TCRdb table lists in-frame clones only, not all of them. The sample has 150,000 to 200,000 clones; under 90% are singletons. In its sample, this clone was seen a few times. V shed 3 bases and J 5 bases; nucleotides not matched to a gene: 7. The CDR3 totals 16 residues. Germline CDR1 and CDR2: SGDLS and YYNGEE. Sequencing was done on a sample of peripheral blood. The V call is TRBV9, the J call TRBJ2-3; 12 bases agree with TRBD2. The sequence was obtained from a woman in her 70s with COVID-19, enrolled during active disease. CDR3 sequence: CASSGRLAGAGDTQYF. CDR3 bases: TGTGCCAGCAGCGGCCGACTAGCGGGAGCTGGAGATACGCAGTATTTT.